The 22 T cell receptor beta chains presented below share a single source sample, sequenced in a study of shared clonotypes between healthy human individuals. Only CD45RO-negative cells positively selected for CCR7 counted as naive CD8 cells, so terminally differentiated effector memory CD45RA+ cells were excluded. The assay was immunoSEQ multiplex PCR, and TCRdb's table has in-frame clones only and misses some. This table has roughly 2 million clones, approximately 95% appearing once. What was sequenced was naive CD8+ T cells sorted from blood. The receptor source for this set is a man younger than 30 in good health.

V usage is TRBV19 and J usage is TRBJ1-2; the D is unclear. This CDR3 is built from 12 residues. Per germline, CDR1 LNHDA and CDR2 SQIVND (reference sequence). Trimming removed 7 bases at V and 5 bases at J, with 11 bases between. Here the CDR3 DNA reads TGTGCCAGTACGACGGCCCAGTATGGCTACACCTTC. It yields the protein CASTTAQYGYTF.

V gene TRBV5-8 combines with J gene TRBJ1-4, with D possibly being TRBD1 (5 bases). The germline V gene encodes CDR1 SGHTS and CDR2 YDEGEE. V was trimmed by 0 bases and J by 6 bases, leaving 15 bases between them. CDR3 length equals 16 residues. CDR3 sequence: CASSLGTKGTDEKLFF. The CDR3 DNA is TGTGCCAGCAGCTTGGGGACAAAAGGGACGGATGAAAAACTGTTTTTT. The variable domain in full, completed from reference TRBV5-8 and TRBJ1-4, reads EAGVTQSPTHLIKTRGQQATLRCSPISGHTSVYWYQQALGLGLQFLLWYDEGEERNRGNFPPRFSGRQFPNYSSELNVNALELEDSALYLCASSLGTKGTDEKLFFGSGTQLSVL.

The V call is TRBV1, the J call TRBJ1-2; the table's D call of TRBD1 was not tested on the DNA. TRBV1 is a pseudogene segment. The CDR3 covers 14 residues. The CDR3 reads CTRQGAVYSDGYTF. The CDR3 nucleotides are TGCACCAGACAGGGTGCTGTTTATTCGGATGGCTACACCTTC.

This chain joins TRBV4-1 and TRBJ2-7, with 8 positions matching TRBD1. The germline gives CDR1 MGHRA, CDR2 YSYEKL. The V and J ends lost 3 bases and 2 bases, in that order; junction bases with no gene match: 12. This CDR3 spans 17 amino acids. CDR3 residues: CASSHYRTGGFAYEQYF. For the CDR3, the DNA is TGCGCCAGCAGCCATTACCGAACAGGGGGGTTCGCCTACGAGCAGTACTTC.

The V call is TRBV4-3, the J call TRBJ2-5, with D tentatively TRBD2 (6 bases). V was clipped by 0 bases and J by 5 bases, with 13 bases between them. This CDR3 comprises 15 residues. Germline assignment: CDR1 LGHNA and CDR2 YSLEER. The CDR3 DNA reads TGCGCCAGCAGCCAAGATTGGGGGAGCGGGGAGACCCAGTACTTC. It codes for CASSQDWGSGETQYF.

Only one count was recorded for this clone. This sequence joins TRBV4-2 and TRBJ2-3; the D gene is possibly TRBD2 (7 bases). The V end lost 0 bases, the J end lost 0 bases, and 13 bases lay between the germline ends. The length of the CDR3 is 17 residues. Germline values: CDR1 LGHNA, CDR2 YNFKEQ. Written as DNA, the CDR3 is TGTGCCAGCAGCCAAGACCCTGGGGGGGCCAGCACAGATACGCAGTATTTT. As protein: CASSQDPGGASTDTQYF.

About this clone: This sample also contains other DNA sequences that code for the same CDR3. The V gene is TRBV7-3, the J gene TRBJ2-1; 8 bases align to TRBD2. Per the germline V gene, CDR1 is SGHTA and CDR2 is FQGTGA. V lost 5 bases, J lost 4 bases, and 7 bases stayed unmatched. The CDR3 runs to 15 residues. The CDR3 nucleotides read TGTGCCAGCAGCCCGAGCGGGGGCTCATACAATGAGCAGTTCTTC. This encodes CASSPSGGSYNEQFF.

The chain links TRBV6-5 to TRBJ2-3, with D tentatively TRBD1 (5 bases). V dropped 6 bases and J dropped 5 bases, with 6 bases sitting between them. Germline V gene sequence: CDR1 MNHEY, CDR2 SVGAGI. CDR3 length equals 11 residues. As DNA, the CDR3 is TGTGCCAGCAGCCAGGGAGATACGCAGTATTTT. Amino acids: CASSQGDTQYF.

Of note for this clone: Other DNA sequences in the same sample also yield this CDR3. The chain carries TRBV27 and TRBJ2-7; weak D call: TRBD2 (5 bases). CDR3 length equals 12 residues. V was trimmed by 2 bases and J by 5 bases, leaving 7 bases between them. Germline CDR1 reads MNHEY; CDR2 reads SMNVEV (reference sequence). CDR3 sequence reads: CASSLLGDEQYF. The CDR3 DNA reads as TGTGCCAGCAGTTTACTGGGAGACGAGCAGTACTTC.

The V gene is TRBV7-9, the J gene TRBJ2-3; D is unclear. The CDR3 totals 13 residues. The germline gives CDR1 SEHNR, CDR2 FQNEAQ (reference sequence). Between the trimmed V and J ends, which lost 4 bases and 6 bases, there was a span of 11 bases. CDR3 DNA: TGTGCCAGCAGCTCCGCTTTAGTGGATACGCAGTATTTT. It codes for CASSSALVDTQYF.

The chain carries TRBV28 and TRBJ2-7; D unresolved. Germline V gene data show CDR1 as MDHEN and CDR2 as SYDVKM. The CDR3 consists of 14 residues. V lost 5 bases and J 3 bases, leaving 14 bases between the germline ends. The CDR3 region is CASSPYGEHYEQYF. The DNA of the CDR3 is TGTGCCAGCAGTCCGTATGGGGAACACTACGAGCAGTACTTC.

As for this clone: In the same sample, other DNA sequences code for this CDR3. The chain is built from TRBV6-5 and TRBJ2-7; D is possibly TRBD1 (5 bases). Per germline, CDR1 MNHEY and CDR2 SVGAGI. Trimming took off 4 bases at V and 1 base at J, with 5 bases between the two ends. The CDR3 sequence is 12 residues long. For the CDR3, the DNA is TGTGCCAGCAGTTCAGGGTCCTACGAGCAGTACTTC. This gives the protein CASSSGSYEQYF.

J is TRBJ1-1 and V is TRBV6-6, with D possibly matching TRBD1 (5 bases). The CDR3 covers 15 residues. Germline V gives CDR1 MNHNY, CDR2 SVGAGI (reference sequence). Trimming cost V 8 bases and J 3 bases, with 19 bases left between them. CDR3 coding DNA: TGTGCCAGCGCTGGGTCCAGGGAGACGGACACTGAAGCTTTCTTT. Its protein is CASAGSRETDTEAFF.

The CDR3 region has the DNA TGTGCCAGCAGCCTCTACAGGGGGAAAGGCAACGAGCAGTACTTC. Its translation: CASSLYRGKGNEQYF. The chain combines TRBV7-8 with TRBJ2-7, with TRBD1 identical over 8 bases. Germline CDR1 and CDR2: SGHVS and FQNEAQ. The V gene end was trimmed by 5 bases and the J gene end by 5 bases; junction bases not matched to a gene: 11. CDR3 size: 15 residues.

The rearrangement joins TRBV6-6 to TRBJ2-7, with D possibly being TRBD1 or TRBD2 (5 bases each). Germline CDR1 and CDR2: MNHNY and SVGAGI (reference sequence). The CDR3 loop spans 15 amino acids. The V end lost 4 bases, the J end lost 5 bases, and 18 bases lay between the germline ends. CDR3 region: CASSSFLGTIHEQYF. Here the CDR3 DNA reads TGTGCCAGCAGTTCTTTTTTAGGGACGATCCACGAGCAGTACTTC.

To note about this clone: A read error may account for a junction end that differs from germline. Other DNA variants within this sample encode the same CDR3. This chain connects TRBV6-5 to TRBJ1-6, with D uncertain. Germline loops: CDR1 MNHEY, CDR2 SVGAGI. CDR3 length: 14 residues. The CDR3 DNA reads TGTGCCAGCAGCTACTCTGGGGTCAATTCACCCCTCCACTTT. The encoded protein is CASSYSGVNSPLHF.

The chain is built from TRBV2 and TRBJ2-1; D gene unclear. The CDR3 is 11 residues long. The germline V gene has CDR1 SNHLY and CDR2 FYNNEI. V lost 6 bases and J lost 7, with 7 bases in between. The CDR3 reads CASSPRNEQFF. CDR3 in DNA: TGTGCCAGCAGCCCCAGGAATGAGCAGTTCTTC.

V gene TRBV4-1 combines with J gene TRBJ1-1, with TRBD1 matching 7 bases. V lost 4 bases and J lost 5; bases outside the gene matches: 10. The CDR3 is made up of 15 amino acids. The germline V gene encodes CDR1 MGHRA and CDR2 YSYEKL. The CDR3 is CASSPSQGPGTEAFF. CDR3 in DNA: TGCGCCAGCAGCCCCTCACAGGGGCCGGGAACTGAAGCTTTCTTT.

The V gene is TRBV29-1, the J gene TRBJ2-1; 9 bases agree with TRBD2. V lost 7 bases, J lost 8 bases, and 6 bases stayed unmatched. The germline V gene has CDR1 SQVTM and CDR2 ANQGSEA. The CDR3 sequence is 12 residues long. The DNA for the CDR3 is TGCAGCGCCGGGACTAGCAGCTATGAGCAGTTCTTC. Its protein is CSAGTSSYEQFF.

The J gene is TRBJ1-6, the V gene TRBV27, with TRBD1 matching 8 bases. Germline CDR1 is MNHEY and CDR2 is SMNVEV (reference sequence). The CDR3 loop spans 15 amino acids. Losses at the gene ends were 5 bases for V and 5 bases for J; bases not matched to a gene: 5. Here the CDR3 reads CASSTDRGNNSPLHF. The CDR3 nucleotides read TGTGCCAGCAGTACCGACAGGGGAAATAATTCACCCCTCCACTTT.

The V call is TRBV6-6, the J call TRBJ2-3; no firm D call. V lost 2 bases and J 0 bases, leaving 9 bases between the germline ends. The CDR3 has 15 amino acids. In germline, CDR1 is MNHNY, CDR2 SVGAGI (reference sequence). CDR3 loop: CASSYQLESTDTQYF. CDR3 nucleotide sequence: TGTGCCAGCAGTTACCAGCTAGAGAGCACAGATACGCAGTATTTT.

This chain links TRBV18 with TRBJ2-7; 9 bases are a match to TRBD2. Trimming took 4 bases from V and 3 from J; bases not matched to a gene: 7. In germline, CDR1 is KGHSH, CDR2 LQKENI. The CDR3 extends over 15 amino acids. The CDR3 reads CASSLDGREGYEQYF. CDR3 nucleotides: TGTGCCAGCTCACTTGACGGGCGGGAGGGCTACGAGCAGTACTTC.